Shown below are 26 T cell receptor beta chains from a single sample sequenced in a study of blood T cell repertoires in COVID-19. TCRdb keeps only in-frame clones here, not all; method: immunoSEQ multiplex PCR. The sample includes 35,000 to 50,000 clones, roughly 90% of them seen just once. What was sequenced was peripheral blood. The receptor source for this set is a woman older than 75 with active COVID-19.

This chain joins TRBV6-5 and TRBJ1-5; 7 nucleotides line up with TRBD1. With V trimmed by 6 bases and J by 9 bases, 8 bases remained unmatched. CDR1 is MNHEY, CDR2 SVGAGI, per germline. The CDR3 extends over 13 amino acids. In DNA form, the CDR3 reads TGTGCCAGCAGCCCACAGGGGTCCGGGCCCCAGCATTTT. It translates to CASSPQGSGPQHF.

This chain uses TRBV30 with TRBJ1-4; D may be TRBD1 (5 bases). The CDR3 has 11 residues. Germline V gene lookup returns CDR1 GTSNPN and CDR2 SVGIG (reference sequence). The V end was cut by 4 bases, the J end by 12 bases, with 12 bases between. CDR3 region: CAWMEGIELFF. The CDR3 DNA reads TGTGCCTGGATGGAGGGGATTGAACTGTTTTTT.

The J gene is TRBJ1-2, the V gene TRBV21-1; the tabulated D call, TRBD1, remains unverified against the DNA. TRBV21-1 is tagged as a pseudogene. The CDR3 loop spans 17 amino acids. CDR3 DNA sequence: TGTGCCAGCAGGACGGACTACAGGGGCTTGGCCAACTATGGCTACACCTTC. Protein product: CASRTDYRGLANYGYTF.

This clone was seen just once. The chain is built from TRBV5-1 and TRBJ2-2; tentative D call: TRBD1 (6 bases). The CDR3 is 15 residues long. The V end lost 4 bases, the J end lost 1 base, and 11 bases lay between the germline ends. Germline V CDR1 and CDR2: SGHRS, YFSETQ. As DNA, the CDR3 is TGCGCCAGCAGCGCACAGACAGGGAACACCGGGGAGCTGTTTTTT. Amino acid sequence: CASSAQTGNTGELFF.

This rearrangement joins TRBV30 to TRBJ1-5; no clear D gene. CDR1 and CDR2 from the germline V gene are GTSNPN and SVGIG (reference sequence). CDR3 length: 14 amino acids. With 2 bases removed from V and 6 bases from J, the gap between germline ends came to 14 bases. The DNA of the CDR3 is TGTGCCTGGAGTACCACAGCAGCGGGTCAGCCCCAGCATTTT. Translating gives CAWSTTAAGQPQHF.

This clone appeared once. The rearrangement uses TRBV10-3 and TRBJ2-1, with 8 bases that match TRBD1. The CDR3 runs 14 residues. Looked up from germline, CDR1 is ENHRY and CDR2 is SYGVKD. The ends lost 8 bases at V and 9 bases at J; junction bases unmatched: 12. The CDR3 sequence is CAISGTGYTGEQFF. CDR3 nucleotide sequence: TGTGCCATCTCGGGGACAGGATATACAGGTGAGCAGTTCTTC.

The genes are TRBV5-1 and TRBJ2-6, with D perhaps matching TRBD1 (5 bases). The germline CDR1 and CDR2 sequences are SGHRS and YFSETQ. The length of the CDR3 is 18 residues. V dropped 0 bases and J dropped 0 bases, with 13 bases sitting between them. CDR3 amino acids: CASSLDAGSSSGANVLTF. Written as DNA, the CDR3 is TGCGCCAGCAGCTTGGACGCAGGGTCCTCCTCTGGGGCCAACGTCCTGACTTTC. The whole variable domain, remainder taken from reference TRBV5-1 and TRBJ2-6, is KAGVTQTPRYLIKTRGQQVTLSCSPISGHRSVSWYQQTPGQGLQFLFEYFSETQRNKGNFPGRFSGRQFSNSRSEMNVSTLELGDSALYLCASSLDAGSSSGANVLTFGAGSRLTVL.

This sequence joins TRBV5-6 and TRBJ1-1; D is ambiguous. The CDR3 covers 13 residues. CDR1 SGHDT and CDR2 YYEEEE come from the germline V gene. The V end was cut by 4 bases, the J end by 3 bases, with 10 bases between. CDR3 DNA sequence: TGTGCCAGCAGCGTCGGGTTCGACACTGAAGCTTTCTTT. It specifies CASSVGFDTEAFF.

The genes are TRBV5-1 and TRBJ2-3, with TRBD1 matching over 8 bases. Germline loops: CDR1 SGHRS, CDR2 YFSETQ. CDR3 length equals 15 residues. J gave up 6 bases and V 0 bases, and 6 bases lay outside the gene matches. CDR3 in DNA: TGCGCCAGCAGCTTGGAAGTGACAGGGGCTGATACGCAGTATTTT. This translates into CASSLEVTGADTQYF.

The chain is built from TRBV7-2 and TRBJ2-2, with a possible D match to TRBD1 (6 bases). Trimming removed 4 bases at V and 3 bases at J, with 12 bases between. Germline lookup yields CDR1 SGHTA and CDR2 FQGNSA. The CDR3 runs to 15 residues. The CDR3 loop is CASSWTVADTGELFF. CDR3 DNA sequence: TGTGCCAGCAGCTGGACAGTGGCGGACACCGGGGAGCTGTTTTTT.

The chain employs TRBV18 and TRBJ1-1; 7 bases are a match to TRBD1. With 2 bases clipped from V and 0 bases from J, the junction kept 15 bases outside the gene matches. The CDR3 has 19 amino acids. Per germline, CDR1 KGHSH and CDR2 LQKENI. CDR3 amino acids: CASSPAGRQGSSLNTEAFF. CDR3 DNA: TGTGCCAGCTCACCAGCCGGACGACAGGGTTCGTCTCTGAACACTGAAGCTTTCTTT.

This chain uses TRBV7-2 with TRBJ1-1; perhaps TRBD1 as D (6 bases). There are 16 residues in the CDR3. Germline V gene sequence: CDR1 SGHTA, CDR2 FQGNSA. Trimming removed 5 bases from V and 6 bases from J, with 22 bases in between. The CDR3 DNA reads TGTGCCAGCAGCCCCCACAACACTGGCAGGGGAGCTGAAGCTTTCTTT. This sequence encodes CASSPHNTGRGAEAFF.

The rearrangement joins TRBV24-1 to TRBJ2-3, with D tentatively TRBD2 (6 bases). V was trimmed by 5 bases and J by 0 bases, leaving 14 bases between them. This CDR3 is built from 16 residues. Germline V gene lookup returns CDR1 KGHDR and CDR2 SFDVKD. The chain's CDR3 is CATSALGGSSTDTQYF. The DNA of the CDR3 is TGTGCCACCAGTGCATTAGGAGGGTCTAGCACAGATACGCAGTATTTT.

This rearrangement joins TRBV18 to TRBJ1-6; 7 nucleotides line up with TRBD1. Trimming cost V 4 bases and J 4 bases; bases outside gene matches: 4. There are 15 residues in the CDR3. Germline lookup yields CDR1 KGHSH and CDR2 LQKENI. The CDR3 nucleotides read TGTGCCAGCTCACGACAGGGTCCTTATAATTCACCCCTCCACTTT. Translating it yields CASSRQGPYNSPLHF.

The chain carries TRBV6-5 and TRBJ2-1; 9 bases match TRBD2. There are 15 residues in the CDR3. The germline gives CDR1 MNHEY, CDR2 SVGAGI. V shed 5 bases and J 6 bases; nucleotides not matched to a gene: 8. In nucleotides, the CDR3 is TGTGCCAGCAGTATGGCGGGGGGGCCAAGCAATGAGCAGTTCTTC. Translating it yields CASSMAGGPSNEQFF.

This chain links TRBV5-5 with TRBJ1-6, with 8 nucleotides matching TRBD1. Germline trimming cut 4 bases from V and 0 bases from J; bases unmatched to any gene: 9. Germline CDR1 reads SGHKS; CDR2 reads YYEKEE (reference sequence). The CDR3 consists of 18 residues. CDR3 amino acids: CASSRGTGHSSYNSPLHF. The CDR3 DNA reads TGTGCCAGCAGCCGCGGGACAGGACACAGCTCCTATAATTCACCCCTCCACTTT. The complete variable domain, with remaining parts taken from reference TRBV5-5 and TRBJ1-6, reads DAGVTQSPTHLIKTRGQQVTLRCSPISGHKSVSWYQQVLGQGPQFIFQYYEKEERGRGNFPDRFSARQFPNYSSELNVNALLLGDSALYLCASSRGTGHSSYNSPLHFGNGTRLTVT.

The rearrangement joins TRBV19 to TRBJ1-3; D perhaps matches TRBD1 (6 bases). The CDR3 runs to 17 residues. Trimming removed 6 bases at V and 0 bases at J, with 18 bases between. Germline V gene data show CDR1 as LNHDA and CDR2 as SQIVND (reference sequence). The CDR3 loop reads CASSRLTGTASGNTIYF. CDR3 in DNA: TGTGCCAGTAGCAGGCTAACAGGGACGGCCTCTGGAAACACCATATATTTT. The full variable domain, rest sourced from reference TRBV19 and TRBJ1-3, is DGGITQSPKYLFRKEGQNVTLSCEQNLNHDAMYWYRQDPGQGLRLIYYSQIVNDFQKGDIAEGYSVSREKKESFPLTVTSAQKNPTAFYLCASSRLTGTASGNTIYFGEGSWLTVV.

This chain connects TRBV18 to TRBJ2-5, with D possibly matching TRBD1 (5 bases). The CDR3 has 16 amino acids. Trimming took off 3 bases at V and 1 base at J, with 15 bases between the two ends. Germline CDR1 KGHSH, CDR2 LQKENI. The CDR3 is CASSPTNVQGQETQYF. CDR3 nucleotide sequence: TGTGCCAGCTCACCTACCAATGTTCAGGGCCAAGAGACCCAGTACTTC.

This chain uses TRBV6-5 with TRBJ1-2; 11 positions match TRBD1. The CDR3 is made up of 13 amino acids. With V trimmed by 6 bases and J by 6 bases, 3 bases remained unmatched. Germline V gene sequence: CDR1 MNHEY, CDR2 SVGAGI. DNA for the CDR3: TGTGCCAGCAGCAGGGGACAGGGGGATGGCTACACCTTC. Residues: CASSRGQGDGYTF.

The sample holds a few counts of this clone. This chain links TRBV6-5 with TRBJ1-2, with a tentative D call TRBD1 (5 bases). The germline V and J ends were trimmed by 6 bases and 4 bases, with 15 bases remaining between them. Germline assignment: CDR1 MNHEY and CDR2 SVGAGI. This CDR3 is 14 amino acids long. CDR3 in DNA: TGTGCCAGCAGATATAGCAGGGAACCCTATGGCTACACCTTC. Protein product: CASRYSREPYGYTF.

J is TRBJ1-6 and V is TRBV7-2; D unresolved. V lost 4 bases and J 0 bases, leaving 10 bases between the germline ends. Germline V CDR1 and CDR2: SGHTA, FQGNSA. The CDR3 sequence is 16 residues long. As DNA, the CDR3 is TGTGCCAGCAGCTCACAACAGAGCTCCTATAATTCACCCCTCCACTTT. Protein: CASSSQQSSYNSPLHF. The full variable domain, its missing parts supplied by reference TRBV7-2 and TRBJ1-6, is GAGVSQSPSNKVTEKGKDVELRCDPISGHTALYWYRQSLGQGLEFLIYFQGNSAPDKSGLPSDRFSAERTGGSVSTLTIQRTQQEDSAVYLCASSSQQSSYNSPLHFGNGTRLTVT.

In DNA, the CDR3 is TGTGCCAGCAGTACCCCGGGACAGGGGTACAATGAGCAGTTCTTC. Translation gives CASSTPGQGYNEQFF. The rearrangement uses TRBV6-6 and TRBJ2-1, with 10 nucleotides matching TRBD1. Germline V lookup: CDR1 MNHNY, CDR2 SVGAGI (reference sequence). The CDR3 runs 15 residues. Germline trimming cut 5 bases from V and 4 bases from J; bases unmatched to any gene: 5.

V is TRBV11-2 and J is TRBJ1-1, with D perhaps matching TRBD1 (6 bases). V was clipped by 8 bases and J by 0 bases, with 10 bases between them. Germline V lookup: CDR1 SGHAT, CDR2 FQNNGV. The CDR3 has 13 amino acids. The CDR3 bases are TGTGCCAGCCTCAGGGGCCTGAACACTGAAGCTTTCTTT. Protein: CASLRGLNTEAFF.

The chain carries TRBV9 and TRBJ1-5; no reliable D call. Germline V lookup: CDR1 SGDLS, CDR2 YYNGEE. The V end was cut by 0 bases, the J end by 9 bases, with 13 bases between. This CDR3 is built from 14 residues. The CDR3 DNA sequence: TGTGCCAGCAGCGTAGATAGCGGTTCTGGGCCCCAGCATTTT. This sequence encodes CASSVDSGSGPQHF.

This clone appeared once. V and J are TRBV25-1 and TRBJ2-5; 14 nucleotides align to TRBD2. The length of the CDR3 is 16 residues. CDR1 MGHDK and CDR2 SYGVNS come from the germline V gene. With V trimmed by 2 bases and J by 5 bases, 4 bases remained unmatched. The CDR3 coding sequence is TGTGCCAGCAGTGAACGGTGGACTAGCGGGGGGGAGACCCAGTACTTC. It yields the protein CASSERWTSGGETQYF.

The chain couples TRBV4-3 to TRBJ1-6; maybe TRBD1 (5 bases). Trimming took off 0 bases at V and 2 bases at J, with 14 bases between the two ends. The CDR3 extends over 18 amino acids. Germline V CDR1 and CDR2: LGHNA, YSLEER. The CDR3 protein is CASSQEVGGRTYNSPLHF. The CDR3, as DNA: TGCGCCAGCAGCCAAGAAGTGGGGGGACGCACCTATAATTCACCCCTCCACTTT.